This T cell receptor beta chain is from a study of tumor-infiltrating lymphocytes in glioblastoma multiforme (dated by TCRdb to the late 2010s). At the level of the whole study: Whether intratumoral genomic heterogeneity fosters TIL diversity was tested through joint investigation of somatic mutations, TIL diversity and immune response activity. Broader findings and caveats from the paper: Only one glioblastoma patient was included in the TCR and somatic mutation analysis, limiting generalizability. Because T cells carry unequal numbers of TCR transcripts, RNA-based TCR sequencing may distort clone frequencies. The authors noted that sorting T cells into functional subsets, which was not done in this study, would be a future improvement.

TCRB libraries were built from RNA via three nested multiplex PCR rounds using a modified ARM-PCR protocol with multiple V-beta primers and a C-beta primer. ProtoScript II Reverse Transcriptase and a C-beta primer were used to synthesize TCRB-specific cDNA from 0.4 to 0.6 ug total RNA. No unique molecular identifiers were described for the TCRB libraries. In the third PCR, barcodes and adapters were added over roughly 23 cycles with Deep VentR (exo-) polymerase, after which 250-500 bp bands were gel purified. An Illumina HiSeq 2500 was used to sequence the TCRB libraries with 250 bp paired-end reads. Under the source paper's analysis protocol: Trimmomatic was used to clean reads, FLASH to merge reads, MiGEC to assign V, D and J segments, and VDJtools to perform the analysis. The Shannon-Wiener diversity index, calculated using VDJtools, was used to quantify repertoire diversity. Clones were called with MiXCR by TCRdb after fastp trimmed the public reads at Q25, and only in-frame beta chains were retained. Entries that share a CDR3 protein sequence are merged under the most common genes and DNA. These V and J calls derive from TCRdb rather than the authors' analysis. Across this sample there are 13,000 or so distinct CDR3 sequences, with approximately 68% seen only once. The ten largest clones capture 29% of the sample.

On this clonotype: No antigen is known for it. Its ends do not fully match the called genes, so a read error is possible.

Counted from cysteine to phenylalanine, this CDR3 has 14 amino acids. The DNA shown is the 42-base CDR3, in frame from base 1. According to the germline V gene (reference sequence), CDR1 reads SGHNT and CDR2 reads YYREEE. The AllPrep DNA/RNA mini kit was used to purify genomic DNA and total RNA at the same time from each of the ten or so tumor samples. OD 260/280 ratios above 1.9 and RNA integrity numbers above 6.5 were observed for all RNA. Sequenced: brain tumor tissue. The receptor was isolated from a male donor with glioblastoma. In this chain, TRBV5-4 is recombined with TRBJ2-5; the D gene is perhaps TRBD2, on 5 matching bases. The CDR3 protein: CASSTDLREEAQYF. The DNA reads TGTGCCAGCAGCACAGACCTACGGGAAGAGGCCCAGTACTTC.